The entry below describes one T cell receptor (beta chain). This CDR3 spans 15 amino acids. The V and J ends lost 1 base and 5 bases, in that order; junction bases with no gene match: 7. Germline CDR1 reads GTSNPN; CDR2 reads SVGIG (reference sequence). The sample comes from a study of blood T cell repertoires in COVID-19. As for the study in general: T cells, B-cell-depleted T cells, or PBMCs provided the cDNA or gDNA that served as material.

Patients at the Seattle site were enrolled during active infection and followed longitudinally. As handled by the study authors: Amplified reference gene primers provided the basis for estimating nucleated cell counts. Assay used: immunoSEQ multiplex PCR; TCRdb lists only in-frame clones, some missing. That table is the source of V, J and clone size, and D and trimming were worked out from the DNA. The sample lists 150,000 to 200,000 clones; 84% were seen once. The receptor was derived from a woman aged 70-85 years with COVID-19, enrolled during active disease. Sequenced material: peripheral blood. The chain combines TRBV30 with TRBJ2-5; 10 positions agree with TRBD2. CDR3 protein: CAWSGDSGGPETQYF. The CDR3 DNA reads TGTGCCTGGAGTGGGGATAGCGGGGGGCCGGAGACCCAGTACTTC. The full variable domain, in which reference TRBV30 and TRBJ2-5 provide the parts outside the CDR3, is SQTIHQWPATLVQPVGSPLSLECTVEGTSNPNLYWYRQAAGRGLQLLFYSVGIGQISSEVPQNLSASRPQDRQFILSSKKLLLSDSGFYLCAWSGDSGGPETQYFGPGTRLLVL.